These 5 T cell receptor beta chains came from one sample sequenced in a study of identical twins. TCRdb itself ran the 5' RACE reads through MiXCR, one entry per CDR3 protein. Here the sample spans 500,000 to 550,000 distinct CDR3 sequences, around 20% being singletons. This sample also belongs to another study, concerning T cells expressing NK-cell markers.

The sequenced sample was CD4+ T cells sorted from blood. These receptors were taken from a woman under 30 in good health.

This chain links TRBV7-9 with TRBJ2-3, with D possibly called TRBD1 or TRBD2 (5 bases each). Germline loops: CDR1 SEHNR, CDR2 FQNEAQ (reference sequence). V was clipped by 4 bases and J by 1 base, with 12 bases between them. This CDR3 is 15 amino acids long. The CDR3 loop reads CASSSGALGTDTQYF. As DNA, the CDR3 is TGTGCCAGCAGCTCCGGGGCGCTCGGCACAGATACGCAGTATTTT.

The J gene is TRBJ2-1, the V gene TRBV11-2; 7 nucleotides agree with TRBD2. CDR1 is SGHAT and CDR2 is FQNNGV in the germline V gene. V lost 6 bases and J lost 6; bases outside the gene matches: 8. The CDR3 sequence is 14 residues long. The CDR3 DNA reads TGTGCCAGCAGTCCACTAGCGTCTCTCAATGAGCAGTTCTTC. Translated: CASSPLASLNEQFF. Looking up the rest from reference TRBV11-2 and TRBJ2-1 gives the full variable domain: EAGVAQSPRYKIIEKRQSVAFWCNPISGHATLYWYQQILGQGPKLLIQFQNNGVVDDSQLPKDRFSAERLKGVDSTLKIQPAKLEDSAVYLCASSPLASLNEQFFGPGTRLTVL.

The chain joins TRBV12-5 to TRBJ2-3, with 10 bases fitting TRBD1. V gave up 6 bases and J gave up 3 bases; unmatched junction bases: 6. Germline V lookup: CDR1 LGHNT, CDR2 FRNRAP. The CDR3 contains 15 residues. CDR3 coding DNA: TGTGCTAGTGGCCGGACAGGGGGTTTAACAGATACGCAGTATTTT. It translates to CASGRTGGLTDTQYF.

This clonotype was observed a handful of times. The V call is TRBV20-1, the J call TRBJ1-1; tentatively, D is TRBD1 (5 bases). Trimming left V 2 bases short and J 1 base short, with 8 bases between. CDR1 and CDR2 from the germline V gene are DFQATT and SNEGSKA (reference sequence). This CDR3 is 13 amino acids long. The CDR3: CSARSGTNTEAFF. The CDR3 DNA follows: TGCAGTGCTAGATCGGGGACGAACACTGAAGCTTTCTTT.

The chain's CDR3 is CASSPGPRTEQYF. In nucleotides, the CDR3 is TGTGCCAGCAGCCCTGGACCTCGGACCGAGCAGTACTTC. The genes are TRBV7-2 and TRBJ2-7; D remains unclear. Germline V gene data show CDR1 as SGHTA and CDR2 as FQGNSA. The CDR3 length is 13 residues. Trimming left V 5 bases short and J 6 bases short, with 14 bases between.